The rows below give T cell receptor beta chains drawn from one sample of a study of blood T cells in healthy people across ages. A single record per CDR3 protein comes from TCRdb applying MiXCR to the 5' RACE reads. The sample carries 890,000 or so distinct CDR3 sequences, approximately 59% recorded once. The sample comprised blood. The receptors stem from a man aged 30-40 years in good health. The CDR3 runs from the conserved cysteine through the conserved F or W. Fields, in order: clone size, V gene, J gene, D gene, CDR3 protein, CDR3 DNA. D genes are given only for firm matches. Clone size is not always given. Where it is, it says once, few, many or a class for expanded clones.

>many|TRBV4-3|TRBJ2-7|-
CASSQVVDSSYEQYF
TGCGCCAGCAGCCAAGTAGTCGACAGCTCCTACGAGCAGTACTTC
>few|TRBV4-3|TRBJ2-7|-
CASSQDIGANYEQYF
TGCGCCAGCAGCCAAGATATAGGAGCTAATTACGAGCAGTACTTC
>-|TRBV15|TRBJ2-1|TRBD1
CATSVALQGAEQFF
TGTGCCACCAGCGTCGCTCTACAGGGGGCTGAGCAGTTCTTC
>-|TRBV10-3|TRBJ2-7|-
CAISESSRSDKQYF
TGTGCCATCAGTGAGTCTAGCAGAAGCGACAAGCAGTACTTC
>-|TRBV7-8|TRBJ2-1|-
CASSLEVFGYNEQFF
TGTGCCAGCAGCTTAGAGGTTTTCGGATACAATGAGCAGTTCTTC
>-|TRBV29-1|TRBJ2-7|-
CSVESSGWEQYF
TGCAGCGTTGAAAGTTCTGGGTGGGAGCAGTACTTC
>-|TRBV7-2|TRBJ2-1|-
CASSQLGRWQGETQFF
TGTGCCAGCAGCCAGCTTGGACGGTGGCAGGGAGAGACCCAGTTCTTC
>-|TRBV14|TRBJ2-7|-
CASSPEWGEQYF
TGTGCCAGCAGCCCGGAATGGGGGGAGCAGTACTTC
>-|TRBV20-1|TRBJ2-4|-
CSANVWGEAKNIQYF
TGCAGTGCTAATGTCTGGGGAGAAGCCAAAAACATTCAGTACTTC
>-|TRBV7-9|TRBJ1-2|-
CASSLASAVGGYTF
TGTGCCAGCAGCTTAGCGTCCGCAGTCGGGGGCTACACCTTC
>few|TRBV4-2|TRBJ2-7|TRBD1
CASSPLEGDRAYEQYF
TGTGCCAGCAGCCCGCTCGAAGGGGACAGGGCCTACGAGCAGTACTTC
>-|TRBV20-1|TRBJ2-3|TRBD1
CSATRTGVADTQYF
TGCAGTGCTACAAGGACAGGGGTGGCAGATACGCAGTATTTT
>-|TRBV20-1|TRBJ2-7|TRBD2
CSASQLAGAYEQYF
TGCAGTGCTTCACAACTAGCGGGGGCCTACGAGCAGTACTTC
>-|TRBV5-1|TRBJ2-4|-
CASSLAEGGLAKNIQYF
TGCGCCAGCAGCTTGGCCGAGGGGGGTTTGGCCAAAAACATTCAGTACTTC
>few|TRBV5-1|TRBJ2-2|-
CASSLAQGRSGELFF
TGCGCCAGCAGCTTGGCGCAAGGGCGATCCGGGGAGCTGTTTTTT
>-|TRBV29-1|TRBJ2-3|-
CSIRTRSTDTQYF
TGCAGCATTAGGACCAGATCCACAGATACGCAGTATTTT
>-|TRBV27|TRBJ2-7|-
CASSEQGGYEQYF
TGTGCCAGCAGCGAACAGGGCGGCTACGAGCAGTACTTC
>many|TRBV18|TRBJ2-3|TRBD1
CASSPGTGDADTQYF
TGTGCCAGCTCACCTGGGACAGGGGACGCAGATACGCAGTATTTT
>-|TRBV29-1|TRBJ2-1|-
CSVEEGRLYNEQFF
TGCAGCGTTGAAGAGGGCAGACTTTACAATGAGCAGTTCTTC
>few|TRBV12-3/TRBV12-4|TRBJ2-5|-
CASSLNGGVGETQYF
TGTGCCAGCAGTTTAAACGGTGGGGTTGGGGAGACCCAGTACTTC
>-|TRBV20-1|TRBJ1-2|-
CSAQLTPGLLYGYTF
TGCAGTGCTCAACTGACGCCTGGTCTCCTCTATGGCTACACCTTC
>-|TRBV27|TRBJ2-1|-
CASSFLDGFSYNEQFF
TGTGCCAGCAGTTTCCTCGACGGCTTCTCCTACAATGAGCAGTTCTTC
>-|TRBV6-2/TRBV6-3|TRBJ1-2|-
CASSYSILGVDGYTF
TGTGCCAGCAGTTACTCGATACTGGGGGTGGATGGCTACACCTTC
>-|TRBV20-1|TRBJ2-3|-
CSARRSGAADTQYF
TGCAGTGCTAGACGTTCTGGGGCCGCAGATACGCAGTATTTT
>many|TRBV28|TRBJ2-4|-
CASSSVTNIQYF
TGTGCCAGTTCCAGCGTTACTAACATTCAGTACTTC
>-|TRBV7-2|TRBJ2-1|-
CASSLRGPEYNEQFF
TGTGCCAGCAGCTTAAGAGGGCCAGAGTACAATGAGCAGTTCTTC
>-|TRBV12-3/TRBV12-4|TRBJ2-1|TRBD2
CASSTGLGNGQFF
TGTGCCAGCAGCACCGGACTAGGGAATGGGCAGTTCTTC
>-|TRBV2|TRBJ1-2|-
CASRAPTTYYGYTF
TGTGCCAGCAGGGCCCCCACCACCTACTATGGCTACACCTTC
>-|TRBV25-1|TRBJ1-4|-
CASSDRGKLFF
TGTGCCAGCAGTGATAGGGGAAAACTGTTTTTT
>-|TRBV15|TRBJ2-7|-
CATSRATQLPGEQYF
TGTGCCACCAGCAGAGCGACACAGCTTCCCGGCGAGCAGTACTTC
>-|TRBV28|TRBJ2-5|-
CASSFRRETQYF
TGTGCCAGCAGTTTTAGAAGAGAGACCCAGTACTTC
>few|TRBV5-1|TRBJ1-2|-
CASSLEDLDYGYTF
TGCGCCAGCAGCTTGGAGGATCTCGATTATGGCTACACCTTC
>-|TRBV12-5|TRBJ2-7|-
CASGLPRVVMGPPEQYF
TGTGCTAGTGGTTTGCCAAGGGTTGTTATGGGACCTCCCGAGCAGTACTTC
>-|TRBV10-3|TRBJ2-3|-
CAISKPAGAGTQYF
TGTGCCATCAGTAAACCCGCGGGGGCCGGTACGCAGTATTTT
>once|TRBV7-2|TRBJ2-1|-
CASSVEETQFF
TGTGCCAGCAGCGTAGAAGAGACCCAGTTCTTC
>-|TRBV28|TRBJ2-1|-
CASSLVGERFF
TGTGCCAGCAGTTTAGTGGGGGAAAGGTTCTTC
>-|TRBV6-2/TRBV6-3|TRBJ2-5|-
CASRTRVGETQYF
TGTGCCAGCAGGACTAGGGTTGGAGAGACCCAGTACTTC
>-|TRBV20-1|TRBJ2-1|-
CSATPNRGGIGEQFF
TGCAGTGCCACGCCCAACAGGGGCGGGATAGGTGAGCAGTTCTTC
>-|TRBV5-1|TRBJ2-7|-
CASSPLGLANHEQYF
TGCGCCAGCAGCCCCCTGGGGCTAGCGAACCACGAGCAGTACTTC
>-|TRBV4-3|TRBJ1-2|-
CASSQMPLGGTYGYTF
TGCGCCAGCAGCCAGATGCCTTTAGGGGGAACCTATGGCTACACCTTC
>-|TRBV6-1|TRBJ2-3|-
CASSEMRESQYF
TGTGCCAGCAGTGAAATGAGAGAATCGCAGTATTTT
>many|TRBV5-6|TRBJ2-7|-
CASSSAGQQYF
TGTGCCAGCAGCTCGGCAGGGCAGCAGTACTTC